Reported below is one TCR beta chain. Clones were read by immunoSEQ multiplex PCR, and TCRdb kept only the in-frame ones, dropping some. This sample has some 78,000 clones, with about 88% found just once. Germline CDR1 is SEHNR and CDR2 is FQNEAQ (reference sequence). V lost 5 bases to trimming and J lost 2 bases; unmatched junction nucleotides: 9. The length of the CDR3 is 17 residues. This record comes from a study of blood T cell repertoires in COVID-19. The chain joins TRBV7-9 to TRBJ1-4; 9 nucleotides line up with TRBD1. Material: peripheral blood. This TCR was sampled from a man between 70 and 80 years old with active or convalescent COVID-19. The CDR3 region is CASSPGQGRTTNEKLFF. In DNA, the CDR3 is TGTGCCAGCAGCCCGGGACAGGGAAGGACGACTAATGAAAAACTGTTTTTT.